Listed below are T cell receptor beta chains from one sample, sequenced in a study of CD8 T cells in Susac syndrome. TCRdb independently ran MiXCR on the immunoSEQ multiplex PCR reads; one entry per CDR3 protein. This table has some 130,000 distinct CDR3 sequences, nearly 95% appearing once. The sample was CD4+ T cells from PBMCs. These receptors were collected from a human donor in good health. CDR3s include the opening cysteine and the closing phenylalanine or tryptophan. The order of the fields is D gene, J gene, V gene, CDR3 protein. D genes are given only for firm matches.

d_gene: NA
j_gene: TRBJ2-7
v_gene: TRBV3-1
CDR3aa: CASSQGGYEGEQYF

d_gene: NA
j_gene: TRBJ1-4
v_gene: TRBV29-1
CDR3aa: CSVVFQAGEKLFF

d_gene: NA
j_gene: TRBJ2-7
v_gene: TRBV29-1
CDR3aa: CSVALGNSYEQYF

d_gene: TRBD2
j_gene: TRBJ2-7
v_gene: TRBV18
CDR3aa: CASSLSGTSGEQYF

d_gene: TRBD1
j_gene: TRBJ2-7
v_gene: TRBV19
CDR3aa: CASRGAGGDLEQYF

d_gene: NA
j_gene: TRBJ2-3
v_gene: TRBV27
CDR3aa: CASNRGSTDTQYF

d_gene: TRBD2
j_gene: TRBJ2-1
v_gene: TRBV6-2/TRBV6-3
CDR3aa: CASGSGRSYNEQFF

d_gene: NA
j_gene: TRBJ1-2
v_gene: TRBV29-1
CDR3aa: CSVYGDGYTF

d_gene: NA
j_gene: TRBJ1-2
v_gene: TRBV7-2
CDR3aa: CASSLERQGLGYTF

d_gene: NA
j_gene: TRBJ1-1
v_gene: TRBV29-1
CDR3aa: CSVFDTAGTEAFF

d_gene: NA
j_gene: TRBJ2-7
v_gene: TRBV15
CDR3aa: CATSREGSGDLYEQYF

d_gene: TRBD2
j_gene: TRBJ2-3
v_gene: TRBV2
CDR3aa: CASSGGLAGAGYTQYF

d_gene: NA
j_gene: TRBJ1-1
v_gene: TRBV29-1
CDR3aa: CSVNRDEAFF

d_gene: TRBD2
j_gene: TRBJ2-7
v_gene: TRBV7-8
CDR3aa: CASSLSPSGSYEQYF

d_gene: NA
j_gene: TRBJ1-2
v_gene: TRBV6-5
CDR3aa: CASSSRTVRNYGYTF

d_gene: NA
j_gene: TRBJ1-3
v_gene: TRBV2
CDR3aa: CATSGALGNTIYF

d_gene: TRBD2
j_gene: TRBJ2-2
v_gene: TRBV6-1
CDR3aa: CASSEGGRAGELFF

d_gene: NA
j_gene: TRBJ2-4
v_gene: TRBV19
CDR3aa: CASSIVGIQYF

d_gene: NA
j_gene: TRBJ1-5
v_gene: TRBV5-1
CDR3aa: CASSLDPGGGQPQHF

d_gene: NA
j_gene: TRBJ2-5
v_gene: TRBV5-4
CDR3aa: CASSLDRQETQYF

d_gene: TRBD1
j_gene: TRBJ2-4
v_gene: TRBV7-9
CDR3aa: CASSPQTGLDIQYF

d_gene: NA
j_gene: TRBJ2-5
v_gene: TRBV24-1
CDR3aa: CATSDIGGLVETQYF

d_gene: NA
j_gene: TRBJ1-5
v_gene: TRBV5-1
CDR3aa: CASTPGVGDQPQHF

d_gene: NA
j_gene: TRBJ2-3
v_gene: TRBV12-3/TRBV12-4
CDR3aa: CASSLRVAGTDTQYF

d_gene: NA
j_gene: TRBJ1-4
v_gene: TRBV2
CDR3aa: CASKNPARTDPNEKLFF

d_gene: NA
j_gene: TRBJ2-2
v_gene: TRBV29-1
CDR3aa: CSVQGTGELFF

d_gene: TRBD2
j_gene: TRBJ2-3
v_gene: TRBV7-2
CDR3aa: CASRRGGGTSGSVTDTQYF

d_gene: TRBD2
j_gene: TRBJ2-5
v_gene: TRBV28
CDR3aa: CASSLRGLAQETQYF

d_gene: NA
j_gene: TRBJ2-1
v_gene: TRBV18
CDR3aa: CASSSGIQFF

d_gene: TRBD1
j_gene: TRBJ1-1
v_gene: TRBV3-1
CDR3aa: CASSLRGTASRNTEAFF

d_gene: NA
j_gene: TRBJ2-5
v_gene: TRBV6-5
CDR3aa: CASTPGLTYQETQYF

d_gene: NA
j_gene: TRBJ2-7
v_gene: TRBV28
CDR3aa: CASSRPGLPYEQYF